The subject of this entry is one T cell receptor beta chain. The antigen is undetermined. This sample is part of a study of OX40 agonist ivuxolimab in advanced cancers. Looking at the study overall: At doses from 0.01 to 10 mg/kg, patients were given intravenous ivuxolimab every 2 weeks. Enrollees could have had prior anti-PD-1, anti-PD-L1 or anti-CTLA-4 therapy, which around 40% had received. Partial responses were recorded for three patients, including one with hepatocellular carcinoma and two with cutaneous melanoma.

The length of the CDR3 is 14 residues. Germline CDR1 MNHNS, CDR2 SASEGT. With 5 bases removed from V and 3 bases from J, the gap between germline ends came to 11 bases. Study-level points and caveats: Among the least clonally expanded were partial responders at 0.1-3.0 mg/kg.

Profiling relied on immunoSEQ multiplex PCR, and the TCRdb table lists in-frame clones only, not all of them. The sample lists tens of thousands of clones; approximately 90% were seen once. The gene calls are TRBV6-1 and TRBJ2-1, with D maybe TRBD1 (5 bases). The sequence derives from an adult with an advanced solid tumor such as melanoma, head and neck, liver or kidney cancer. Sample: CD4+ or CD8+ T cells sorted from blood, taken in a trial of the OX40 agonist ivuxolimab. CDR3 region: CASSFRDSYNEQFF. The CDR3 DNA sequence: TGTGCCAGCAGTTTTCGCGACAGCTACAATGAGCAGTTCTTC.